This T cell receptor beta chain comes out of a study of blood T cell repertoires in COVID-19. Study-level background: There were acute and convalescent COVID-19 samples, and they came from the United States, Italy and Spain. In each case, the material was cDNA or gDNA derived from T cells, B-cell-depleted T cells, or PBMCs.

In its sample, this clone was seen once. The identical CDR3 is also encoded by other nucleotide sequences in the sample. Per the authors' pipeline: It was from reference gene primer amplification that nucleated cell counts were estimated. Only in-frame clones appear in the TCRdb table, and some are missing; sequencing was by immunoSEQ multiplex PCR. V, J and clone size are taken as reported in that table, and D and trimming were inferred from the DNA itself. The data contain more than 95,000 clones, approximately 80% of them singletons. The CDR3 length is 12 residues. V was shortened by 6 bases and J by 1 base, with 6 bases between the two germline ends. CDR1 and CDR2 (germline): MNHEY, SVGAGI.

This rearrangement joins TRBV6-5 to TRBJ1-2; tentative D call: TRBD1 (5 bases). The sequence came from a man aged 65 to 85 with active or convalescent COVID-19. What was sequenced was peripheral blood. The CDR3 reads CASRGGNYGYTF. The CDR3 DNA is TGTGCCAGCAGGGGGGGTAACTATGGCTACACCTTC.